A single sample is the source of the 27 T cell receptor beta chains below, sequenced in a study of T cell repertoires in cytomegalovirus infection. No antigen is known for these receptors. TCRdb re-called the reads through MiXCR, storing one row per CDR3 protein. The sample shows about 770,000 distinct CDR3 sequences, roughly 28% of them seen only once. This material consisted of cultured CD8+ T cells from PBMCs, taken from culture after CMV antigen stimulation. The origin of the receptors is a human donor in good health (CMV status not recorded). Some clones in this sample may be carry-over from other donors' samples.

This chain links TRBV9 with TRBJ2-1; D not certain. This CDR3 comprises 13 residues. Germline-derived CDR1 and CDR2 are SGDLS and YYNGEE. The V end was cut by 0 bases, the J end by 11 bases, with 12 bases between. CDR3 region: CASSVADTYKQFF. The CDR3 DNA sequence: TGTGCCAGCAGCGTAGCCGACACCTATAAGCAGTTCTTC.

The chain carries TRBV27 and TRBJ2-1, with D hard to call. Trimming stripped 4 bases from V and 0 bases from J, with 10 bases between. Looked up from germline, CDR1 is MNHEY and CDR2 is SMNVEV (reference sequence). The CDR3 contains 15 residues. CDR3 bases: TGTGCCAGCAGTTCCGACCTAGGCTCCTACAATGAGCAGTTCTTC. This gives the protein CASSSDLGSYNEQFF.

This clonotype was counted many times. This rearrangement joins TRBV7-6 to TRBJ1-6; the match to TRBD1 covers 9 bases. Germline V lookup: CDR1 SGHVS, CDR2 FNYEAQ. The CDR3 totals 17 residues. The junction had 7 bases not matched to a gene; V was cut back by 3 bases and J by 4 bases. The CDR3 sequence: CASSFGVGTGYNSPLHF. The DNA for the CDR3 is TGTGCCAGCAGCTTCGGGGTCGGGACAGGGTATAATTCACCCCTCCACTTT.

This clonotype was recorded a few times. The chain couples TRBV5-8 to TRBJ2-1; perhaps TRBD2 as D (7 bases). CDR1 is SGHTS, CDR2 YDEGEE, per germline. V lost 3 bases and J 6 bases, leaving 10 bases between the germline ends. The CDR3 runs 13 residues. CDR3 sequence: CASSWGGGNEQFF. CDR3 nucleotide sequence: TGTGCCAGCAGCTGGGGAGGGGGCAATGAGCAGTTCTTC.

This clonotype was found many times. This chain uses TRBV7-8 with TRBJ1-5; D is undetermined. The CDR3 has 16 amino acids. Germline V CDR1 and CDR2: SGHVS, FQNEAQ. V was pared by 2 bases and J by 0 bases, with 11 bases between. CDR3 DNA sequence: TGTGCCAGCAGCTTATTGGGCAGCGATAGCAATCAGCCCCAGCATTTT. Its protein product is CASSLLGSDSNQPQHF. Combining the CDR3 with reference TRBV7-8 and TRBJ1-5 gives the whole variable domain GAGVSQSPRYKVAKRGQDVALRCDPISGHVSLFWYQQALGQGPEFLTYFQNEAQLDKSGLPSDRFFAERPEGSVSTLKIQRTQQEDSAVYLCASSLLGSDSNQPQHFGDGTRLSIL.

The chain has TRBV6-2 or TRBV6-3 and TRBJ1-2; D unclear. Trimming pared 6 bases from V and 6 bases from J, leaving 14 bases between. The germline V gene has CDR1 MNHEY and CDR2 SVGEGT. CDR3 length: 13 residues. CDR3 nucleotide sequence: TGTGCCAGCAGAGAGAGGCGGAGGGATGGCTACACCTTC. Its protein product is CASRERRRDGYTF.

The V gene is TRBV15, the J gene TRBJ1-5; D gene unclear. Between the trimmed V and J ends, which lost 0 bases and 12 bases, there was a span of 21 bases. The length of the CDR3 is 16 residues. In germline, CDR1 is LNHNV, CDR2 YYDKDF (reference sequence). CDR3 bases: TGTGCCACCAGCAGAGAGGATTACGGCCTTAAGCGGGTCCAGCATTTT. Translating gives CATSREDYGLKRVQHF.

This clonotype was observed once. The CDR3 coding sequence is TGCAGTGCACCTACCTACAATGAGCAGTTCTTC. As protein: CSAPTYNEQFF. This chain uses TRBV20-1 with TRBJ2-1; no firm D call. V lost 6 bases, J lost 2 bases, and 5 bases lay in between. Looked up from germline, CDR1 is DFQATT and CDR2 is SNEGSKA (reference sequence). There are 11 residues in the CDR3.

This clonotype was observed a handful of times. The chain combines TRBV4-3 with TRBJ1-3; D ambiguous. The CDR3 consists of 15 residues. Trimming removed 1 base at V and 2 bases at J, with 9 bases between. Per germline, CDR1 LGHNA and CDR2 YSLEER. The CDR3 spells CASSQGRGTGNTIYF. CDR3 nucleotides: TGCGCCAGCAGCCAAGGCCGGGGTACTGGAAACACCATATATTTT.

The chain links TRBV9 to TRBJ1-6; D call uncertain. Germline V gene sequence: CDR1 SGDLS, CDR2 YYNGEE. V was pared by 0 bases and J by 13 bases, with 17 bases between. The CDR3 has 15 residues. CDR3 in amino acids: CASSVATTGSSPLHF. The CDR3 DNA sequence: TGTGCCAGCAGCGTAGCTACGACGGGGAGTTCTCCCCTCCACTTT.

This clonotype has more than one count but fewer than ten. The chain recombines TRBV27 with TRBJ1-5; 7 bases are shared with TRBD1. The CDR3 is 15 residues long. V lost 6 bases, J lost 2 bases, and 7 bases stayed unmatched. Germline V gene lookup returns CDR1 MNHEY and CDR2 SMNVEV (reference sequence). CDR3 in DNA: TGTGCCAGCAGCCCCAGGGGGAACGGCAATCAGCCCCAGCATTTT. Its translation: CASSPRGNGNQPQHF.

The chain employs TRBV5-6 and TRBJ2-3; no clear D gene. Trimming removed 0 bases from V and 2 bases from J, with 10 bases in between. Germline lookup yields CDR1 SGHDT and CDR2 YYEEEE. The CDR3 runs 15 residues. The CDR3: CASSLDFGYTDTQYF. The CDR3 nucleotides read TGTGCCAGCAGCTTGGATTTCGGCTACACAGATACGCAGTATTTT. The full variable domain, its missing parts supplied by reference TRBV5-6 and TRBJ2-3, is DAGVTQSPTHLIKTRGQQVTLRCSPKSGHDTVSWYQQALGQGPQFIFQYYEEEERQRGNFPDRFSGHQFPNYSSELNVNALLLGDSALYLCASSLDFGYTDTQYFGPGTRLTVL.

V gene TRBV23-1 combines with J gene TRBJ2-7; D perhaps matches TRBD2 (5 bases). TRBV23-1 is annotated as an ORF whose role is uncertain. The CDR3 consists of 14 residues. V lost 3 bases and J lost 5, with 14 bases in between. CDR3 region: CASSQEEWIDEQYV. Written as DNA, the CDR3 is TGCGCCAGCAGTCAGGAGGAGTGGATCGACGAGCAGTACGTC.

The rearrangement uses TRBV5-5 and TRBJ2-3, with D tentatively TRBD1 (5 bases). Germline-derived CDR1 and CDR2 are SGHKS and YYEKEE (reference sequence). Trimming shortened V by 4 bases and J by 2 bases, and 17 bases separated the two germline ends. The CDR3 has 16 residues. CDR3 sequence: CASSVGSRAYTDTQYF. The CDR3 nucleotides are TGTGCCAGCAGCGTTGGGTCCAGGGCCTACACAGATACGCAGTATTTT.

This clonotype was found many times. This rearrangement joins TRBV7-2 to TRBJ1-3; unclear D gene. CDR3 length: 14 amino acids. Trimming cost V 3 bases and J 0 bases, with 6 bases left between them. CDR1 is SGHTA and CDR2 is FQGNSA in the germline V gene. CDR3 loop: CASSFASSGNTIYF. The CDR3 DNA is TGTGCCAGCAGCTTCGCCAGCTCTGGAAACACCATATATTTT.

This clonotype was detected only a few times. The chain uses TRBV4-1 and TRBJ2-1; D may match TRBD1 or TRBD2 (6 bases each). Germline V lookup: CDR1 MGHRA, CDR2 YSYEKL. Deletions cut 0 bases from V and 9 bases from J, with 9 bases between. CDR3 length: 13 residues. The CDR3 coding sequence is TGCGCCAGCAGCCAAGAGAAGGGGGGTGAGCAGTTCTTC. Protein: CASSQEKGGEQFF.

The chain carries TRBV19 and TRBJ2-2; D is undetermined. The V gene's germline CDR1 is LNHDA and CDR2 SQIVND (reference sequence). The CDR3 runs to 15 residues. V was cut by 0 bases and J by 8 bases, with 13 bases left in between. The CDR3 nucleotides are TGTGCCAGTAGTATAGATCAGGCTCCCAAGGGGGAGCTGTTTTTT. This translates into CASSIDQAPKGELFF.

V gene TRBV20-1 combines with J gene TRBJ1-2; D might be TRBD1 (6 bases). Germline CDR1 is DFQATT and CDR2 is SNEGSKA (reference sequence). Trimming cost V 0 bases and J 1 base, with 15 bases left between them. This CDR3 is built from 16 residues. The CDR3 loop is CSARDPRGFLNYGYTF. The CDR3 DNA is TGCAGTGCTAGAGATCCAAGGGGGTTTCTTAACTATGGCTACACCTTC.

This clonotype has just a few counts. This chain joins TRBV27 and TRBJ2-2; no clear D gene. CDR3 length equals 13 residues. CDR1 and CDR2 from the germline V gene are MNHEY and SMNVEV (reference sequence). V lost 7 bases to trimming and J lost 6 bases, with 12 bases between them. In DNA form, the CDR3 reads TGTGCCAGCACCGGGTCCGACCCCGGGGAGCTGTTTTTT. This sequence encodes CASTGSDPGELFF.

The genes are TRBV12-5 and TRBJ2-5, with D perhaps being TRBD1 or TRBD2 (6 bases each). Germline V gene lookup returns CDR1 LGHNT and CDR2 FRNRAP. Trimming took off 3 bases at V and 1 base at J, with 15 bases between the two ends. The CDR3 sequence is 16 residues long. CDR3 sequence: CASGFYGGPPQETQYF. In DNA, the CDR3 is TGTGCTAGTGGTTTTTATGGGGGGCCTCCCCAAGAGACCCAGTACTTC. Supplemented by reference TRBV12-5 and TRBJ2-5, the full variable domain reads DARVTQTPRHKVTEMGQEVTMRCQPILGHNTVFWYRQTMMQGLELLAYFRNRAPLDDSGMPKDRFSAEMPDATLATLKIQPSEPRDSAVYFCASGFYGGPPQETQYFGPGTRLLVL.

This sequence joins TRBV20-1 and TRBJ2-5, with 7 bases aligning to TRBD2. The CDR3 sequence is 14 residues long. Germline CDR1 reads DFQATT; CDR2 reads SNEGSKA (reference sequence). Trimming took 6 bases from V and 6 from J; bases not matched to a gene: 13. The CDR3 protein is CSARLGGVEQTQYF. The CDR3, as DNA: TGCAGTGCCCGACTGGGGGGGGTAGAACAGACCCAGTACTTC.

This clonotype was observed a few times. The CDR3 reads CATEQGGNTEAFF. In DNA form, the CDR3 reads TGTGCCACCGAACAGGGGGGCAACACTGAAGCTTTCTTT. The rearrangement joins TRBV6-1 to TRBJ1-1; 8 bases are shared with TRBD1. V dropped 10 bases and J dropped 2; count of bases not matched to a gene: 6. The CDR3 runs to 13 residues. Germline V gene lookup returns CDR1 MNHNS and CDR2 SASEGT.

The chain carries TRBV6-1 and TRBJ2-3, with 8 bases lining up with TRBD2. V lost 3 bases to trimming and J lost 8 bases; unmatched junction nucleotides: 7. In germline, CDR1 is MNHNS, CDR2 SASEGT. The CDR3 has 14 amino acids. CDR3 sequence: CASSDVRGEATQYF. CDR3 DNA: TGTGCCAGCAGTGATGTGCGGGGGGAGGCTACGCAGTATTTT.

The V gene is TRBV27, the J gene TRBJ2-5; maybe TRBD2 (7 bases). CDR3 length: 20 residues. The germline CDR1 and CDR2 sequences are MNHEY and SMNVEV (reference sequence). V was pared by 1 base and J by 4 bases, with 28 bases between. The CDR3 DNA reads TGTGCCAGCAGTTTATTACCCGGAAAAGGCCTTAGGGAGGGGGTAGAGACCCAGTACTTC. The encoded protein is CASSLLPGKGLREGVETQYF.

The V call is TRBV7-6, the J call TRBJ1-1; a weak D match, TRBD1 (6 bases). V was trimmed by 1 base and J by 2 bases, leaving 14 bases between them. This CDR3 comprises 16 residues. The germline V gene has CDR1 SGHVS and CDR2 FNYEAQ. The DNA for the CDR3 is TGTGCCAGCAGCTTAGGGACAGAGCTCATAAACACTGAAGCTTTCTTT. This translates into CASSLGTELINTEAFF.

V is TRBV5-5 and J is TRBJ2-7; TRBD1 aligns across 7 bases. The CDR3 extends over 16 amino acids. Per the germline V gene, CDR1 is SGHKS and CDR2 is YYEKEE (reference sequence). V trimming: 4 bases; J trimming: 2 bases; junction bases outside the gene matches: 12. The chain's CDR3 is CASSTDLGQAPYEQYF. CDR3 in DNA: TGTGCCAGCAGCACGGATCTCGGACAGGCCCCCTACGAGCAGTACTTC.

Here the CDR3 reads CASRTSPAEATNEKLFF. The CDR3 region has the DNA TGTGCCAGCAGAACCTCACCGGCGGAGGCAACTAATGAAAAACTGTTTTTT. The rearrangement links TRBV9 to TRBJ1-4; unclear D gene. The CDR3 spans 17 residues. CDR1 is SGDLS and CDR2 is YYNGEE in the germline V gene. V lost 5 bases, J lost 0 bases, and 17 bases lay in between. The variable domain in full, completed from reference TRBV9 and TRBJ1-4, reads DSGVTQTPKHLITATGQRVTLRCSPRSGDLSVYWYQQSLDQGLQFLIQYYNGEERAKGNILERFSAQQFPDLHSELNLSSLELGDSALYFCASRTSPAEATNEKLFFGSGTQLSVL.